The T cell receptor beta chain under discussion was sequenced for a study of blood T cells in healthy people across ages. Study-wide findings and caveats: Older individuals had lower TCR beta diversity per million T cells (the decline was roughly linear).

This clonotype has just one count. Its antigen is unidentified. A sample-barcoded 5' primer and a J-beta primer mix were used in a second PCR of about 6 to 11 cycles. Via MiXCR, TCRdb re-called the 5' RACE reads, giving one row per CDR3 protein. Among some 760,000 distinct CDR3 sequences listed, roughly 25% were seen once. Healthy Russian Caucasian donors spanned ages about 6 to 90 years. The extraction recovered at least 5.5 micrograms of total RNA per sample. Germline values: CDR1 DFQATT, CDR2 SNEGSKA (reference sequence). CDR3 size: 15 residues. The data also belong to a second study, concerning T cells of mothers and their children. Per that study: From each mother came over 8.5 million TCR beta CDR3 reads, and from each child came some 3.2 million.

This receptor was identified in a boy younger than 18 in good health. Sequencing was done on a sample of blood. The chain recombines TRBV20-1 with TRBJ2-7, with TRBD2 identical over 8 bases. The better agreement between TRBJ2-1 and the DNA end casts doubt on the J call. This chain's CDR3 is CSANPLSGVVGEQFF. As DNA, the CDR3 is TGCAGTGCTAACCCTCTTAGCGGGGTAGTCGGCGAGCAGTTCTTC.